These 19 T cell receptor beta chains share one sample of origin, sequenced in a study of neurological immune-mediated disorders. TCRdb reprocessed the 5' RACE reads via MiXCR and lists one record per CDR3 protein. The table lists around 70,000 distinct CDR3 sequences, 2.5% to 3.5% of them singletons. Sequencing input: PBMCs. The receptor source for this set is a woman aged 50 to 65 with multiple sclerosis.

As to this clonotype: The CDR3 ends on some other residue instead of the conserved phenylalanine or tryptophan, so this is likely a read error. The CDR3: CASSNRGAYEQYG. CDR3 bases: TGTGCCAGCAGTAACAGGGGAGCCTACGAGCAGTACGGC. V usage is TRBV27 and J usage is TRBJ2-7; TRBD1 agrees at 7 bases. Germline CDR1 is MNHEY and CDR2 is SMNVEV (reference sequence). The V segment lost 5 bases and the J segment 2 bases; nucleotides outside the gene matches: 3. This CDR3 comprises 13 residues.

This clonotype was counted between two and nine times. The chain recombines TRBV10-3 with TRBJ2-7, with D uncertain. The V end lost 7 bases, the J end lost 3 bases, and 13 bases lay between the germline ends. CDR1 ENHRY and CDR2 SYGVKD come from the germline V gene. The CDR3 contains 13 residues. CDR3 sequence: CAIKRDSNYEQYF. The DNA for the CDR3 is TGTGCCATCAAGCGCGACTCGAACTACGAGCAGTACTTC.

This clonotype was seen ten or more times. The chain is built from TRBV5-1 and TRBJ2-3, with 8 bases aligning to TRBD2. The CDR3 consists of 14 residues. Germline V lookup: CDR1 SGHRS, CDR2 YFSETQ. Trimming removed 4 bases from V and 5 bases from J; junction bases left unmatched: 6. The CDR3 is CASSRGGQGDTQYF. The CDR3 DNA sequence: TGCGCCAGCAGCCGCGGGGGGCAGGGAGATACGCAGTATTTT.

This clonotype was counted at least ten times. J is TRBJ1-3 and V is TRBV5-6; 7 positions agree with TRBD1. V trimming: 1 base; J trimming: 4 bases; junction bases outside the gene matches: 2. The germline V gene encodes CDR1 SGHDT and CDR2 YYEEEE. CDR3 length: 14 amino acids. CDR3 protein: CASSLTGVGNTIYF. CDR3 nucleotide sequence: TGTGCCAGCAGCTTGACAGGGGTCGGAAACACCATATATTTT.

This clonotype was picked up many times. This rearrangement joins TRBV28 to TRBJ1-2; D is perhaps TRBD1 (6 bases). Trimming stripped 6 bases from V and 4 bases from J, with 15 bases between. Germline CDR1 reads MDHEN; CDR2 reads SYDVKM. The CDR3 runs 14 residues. The CDR3 bases are TGTGCCAGCAGAGGGGGTCAGTGGGCCTATGGCTACACCTTC. This gives the protein CASRGGQWAYGYTF.

The sample holds many counts of this clonotype. For the CDR3, the DNA is TGCGCCAGCAGCTTAAGCGCTGGGGCCAACGTCCTGACTTTC. It is translated as CASSLSAGANVLTF. This chain connects TRBV5-1 to TRBJ2-6; D not certain. Germline lookup yields CDR1 SGHRS and CDR2 YFSETQ. Trimming shortened V by 2 bases and J by 2 bases, and 5 bases separated the two germline ends. The CDR3 has 14 residues.

At least ten counts were recorded for this clonotype. V is TRBV20-1 and J is TRBJ1-2, with D maybe TRBD1 (5 bases). With 1 base removed from V and 4 bases from J, the gap between germline ends came to 16 bases. CDR1 is DFQATT and CDR2 is SNEGSKA in the germline V gene (reference sequence). The CDR3 runs to 15 residues. The CDR3 loop reads CSARGRAGWGYGYTF. The CDR3 DNA reads as TGCAGTGCTAGAGGCAGGGCGGGGTGGGGCTATGGCTACACCTTC.

This clonotype has ten or more counts. The genes are TRBV5-1 and TRBJ2-1; D is possibly TRBD1 (7 bases). The CDR3 runs to 15 residues. Trimming cost V 5 bases and J 3 bases, with 15 bases left between them. Per germline, CDR1 SGHRS and CDR2 YFSETQ. In DNA, the CDR3 is TGCGCCAGCAGTCAGGGGGGCAGACTCTACAATGAGCAGTTCTTC. It is translated as CASSQGGRLYNEQFF.

This clonotype was seen many times. The CDR3 loop reads CASSLDRVAETQYF. DNA of the CDR3: TGCGCCAGCAGCTTGGACAGGGTAGCAGAGACCCAGTACTTC. This chain links TRBV5-1 with TRBJ2-5, with D maybe TRBD1 (6 bases). V was shortened by 0 bases and J by 4 bases, with 10 bases between the two germline ends. CDR3 length: 14 amino acids. Germline V lookup: CDR1 SGHRS, CDR2 YFSETQ.

This clonotype was counted many times. V gene TRBV6-6 combines with J gene TRBJ2-7; D might be TRBD1 (5 bases). The germline V and J ends were trimmed by 6 bases and 2 bases, with 11 bases remaining between them. The germline V gene has CDR1 MNHNY and CDR2 SVGAGI (reference sequence). The CDR3 runs to 13 residues. The CDR3 sequence is CASRLGLTYEQYF. The CDR3 coding sequence is TGTGCCAGCAGACTGGGGCTAACCTACGAGCAGTACTTC.

This clonotype has a count of ten or more. This chain links TRBV6-2 or TRBV6-3 with TRBJ2-7; 16 bases agree with TRBD2. This CDR3 comprises 17 residues. CDR1 and CDR2 (germline): MNHEY, SVGEGT. The J segment lost 4 bases and the V segment lost 6 bases, leaving 9 bases of the junction unmatched. The CDR3 region has the DNA TGTGCCAGCAGCTCCGGGACTAGCGGGAGGGCCGGGTACGAGCAGTACTTC. Its protein is CASSSGTSGRAGYEQYF.

Many counts were recorded for this clonotype. The V gene is TRBV10-3, the J gene TRBJ2-6; unclear D gene. Germline CDR1 is ENHRY and CDR2 is SYGVKD. The CDR3 is 17 residues long. Trimming stripped 0 bases from V and 0 bases from J, with 9 bases between. The CDR3 is CAISESKASSGANVLTF. CDR3 bases: TGTGCCATCAGTGAGTCGAAAGCGAGCTCTGGGGCCAACGTCCTGACTTTC.

This clonotype was counted at least ten times. This chain joins TRBV29-1 and TRBJ1-4; no definite D call. The CDR3 runs 13 residues. The germline CDR1 and CDR2 sequences are SQVTM and ANQGSEA. Deletions cut 7 bases from V and 8 bases from J, with 17 bases between. This CDR3 reads CSAQGAPGEKLFF. In DNA, the CDR3 is TGCAGCGCCCAAGGCGCCCCAGGAGAAAAACTGTTTTTT.

This clonotype came up many times. One end of the junction fails to match germline, which may point to a read error. The rearrangement links TRBV7-2 to TRBJ2-3; the match to TRBD2 covers 12 bases. Germline values: CDR1 SGHTA, CDR2 FQGNSA. There are 17 residues in the CDR3. The CDR3 is CASSLTSGGPSTDTRYF. The CDR3 nucleotides read TGTGCCAGCAGCCTCACTAGCGGGGGGCCCAGCACAGATACGCGGTATTTT. The variable domain in full, completed from reference TRBV7-2 and TRBJ2-3, reads GAGVSQSPSNKVTEKGKDVELRCDPISGHTALYWYRQSLGQGLEFLIYFQGNSAPDKSGLPSDRFSAERTGGSVSTLTIQRTQQEDSAVYLCASSLTSGGPSTDTRYFGPGTRLTVL.

This clonotype was detected many times. The V and J genes are TRBV18 and TRBJ1-3, with D uncertain. Trimming took off 0 bases at V and 2 bases at J, with 2 bases between the two ends. Germline CDR1 is KGHSH and CDR2 is LQKENI. The CDR3 length is 13 residues. The CDR3 protein is CASSPPPGNTIYF. The CDR3, as DNA: TGTGCCAGCTCACCACCACCTGGAAACACCATATATTTT.

In its sample, this clonotype was seen many times. Written as DNA, the CDR3 is TGCGCCAGCAGCTTGGAGGGGACAATTACATCTTTCTTT. Translation: CASSLEGTITSFF. The rearrangement uses TRBV5-1 and TRBJ1-1; maybe TRBD1 (6 bases). Deletions cut 0 bases from V and 12 bases from J, with 15 bases between. CDR1 and CDR2 from the germline V gene are SGHRS and YFSETQ. This CDR3 is built from 13 residues.

This clonotype showed up many times. The J gene is TRBJ2-1, the V gene TRBV5-1; weak D call: TRBD1 (6 bases). CDR3 length equals 14 residues. The ends were cut back, 5 bases at V and 10 bases at J, with 19 bases in the middle. Germline V gene sequence: CDR1 SGHRS, CDR2 YFSETQ. The CDR3 spells CASSPGDTKGEQFF. The CDR3 bases are TGCGCCAGCAGTCCTGGGGACACAAAAGGAGAGCAGTTCTTC.

This clonotype came up many times. This chain uses TRBV12-3 or TRBV12-4 with TRBJ1-1, with 7 bases aligning to TRBD1. This CDR3 has 14 amino acids. With 1 base clipped from V and 4 bases from J, the junction kept 3 bases outside the gene matches. CDR3 in amino acids: CASSLVRGGTEAFF. The CDR3 DNA follows: TGTGCCAGCAGTTTAGTCAGGGGGGGCACTGAAGCTTTCTTT.

Ten or more counts support this clonotype. The chain combines TRBV20-1 with TRBJ2-1; 7 bases line up with TRBD2. Germline V lookup: CDR1 DFQATT, CDR2 SNEGSKA (reference sequence). The length of the CDR3 is 15 residues. V gave up 3 bases and J gave up 2 bases; unmatched junction bases: 7. CDR3 residues: CSASPLATAYNEQFF. The CDR3 DNA sequence: TGCAGTGCTAGCCCACTAGCGACCGCCTACAATGAGCAGTTCTTC.